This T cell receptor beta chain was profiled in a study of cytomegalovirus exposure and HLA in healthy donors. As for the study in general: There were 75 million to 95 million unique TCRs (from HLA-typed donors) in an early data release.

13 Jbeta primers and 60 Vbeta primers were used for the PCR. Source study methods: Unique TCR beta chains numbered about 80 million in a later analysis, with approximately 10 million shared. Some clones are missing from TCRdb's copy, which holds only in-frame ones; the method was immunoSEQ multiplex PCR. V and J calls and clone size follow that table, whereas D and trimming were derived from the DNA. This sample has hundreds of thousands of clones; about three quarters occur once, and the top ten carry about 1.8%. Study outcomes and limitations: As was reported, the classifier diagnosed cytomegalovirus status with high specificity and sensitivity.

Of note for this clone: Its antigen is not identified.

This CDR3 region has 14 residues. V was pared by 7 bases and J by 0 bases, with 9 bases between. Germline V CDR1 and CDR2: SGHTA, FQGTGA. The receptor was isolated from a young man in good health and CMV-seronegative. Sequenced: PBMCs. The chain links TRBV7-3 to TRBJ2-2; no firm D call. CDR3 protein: CASTPTPNTGELFF. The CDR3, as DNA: TGTGCCAGCACCCCGACTCCGAACACCGGGGAGCTGTTTTTT. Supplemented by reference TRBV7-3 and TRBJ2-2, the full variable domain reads GAGVSQTPSNKVTEKGKYVELRCDPISGHTALYWYRQSLGQGPEFLIYFQGTGAADDSGLPNDRFFAVRPEGSVSTLKIQRTERGDSAVYLCASTPTPNTGELFFGEGSRLTVL.